Here is one T cell receptor beta chain with its context. Its antigen is still unknown. Germline values: CDR1 MNHNY, CDR2 SVGAGI (reference sequence). The CDR3 sequence is 12 residues long. This entry is derived from a study of T cells expressing NK-cell markers. As for the study in general: Source material for TCR beta repertoires consisted of sorted CD3+CD56+NKG2C+, CD3+CD56+NKG2C- and CD3+CD56-NKG2C+ T cells. Within the sequenced cohort of eight donors, seven exhibited HCMV seropositivity and one was seronegative.

Generation of TCR beta cDNA was performed by 5'RACE template switching incorporating UMIs. TCRdb re-called the 5' RACE reads and shows each CDR3 protein once, DNA omitted. The table for this sample gives about 160,000 distinct CDR3 sequences. Findings of the study overall: Four of the donors also had these clonotypes leading their CD3+CD56-NKG2C+ fraction.

This clonotype was obtained from a woman aged 18-69 years in good health. The V and J genes are TRBV6-6 and TRBJ2-1. Sequenced: blood T cells: a sorted CD56 or NKG2C T cell subset, CD4+ or CD8+ T cells, or bulk PBMC T cells (not recorded which). CDR3 sequence reads: CASSYSMGEQFF.